Described below is a single T cell receptor (beta chain) sequence and its context. Its specificity is unknown. CDR3 length: 24 residues. TCRdb's table, derived via immunoSEQ multiplex PCR, lists solely in-frame clones and lacks some. The sample has about 86,000 clones; 75% to 95% are singletons. This sample stems from a study of graft-versus-host responses after intestinal transplantation. Study-wide context: Multivisceral, liver-intestinal, or isolated intestinal transplants were performed in recipients. The whole recipient group had anti-thymocyte globulin induction followed by tacrolimus and steroids for around 3 years.

Notes on the study in general: With peak circulating GvH clone levels came an association with early post-transplant HvG declines.

Sequencing was performed on unstimulated CD8+ T cells sorted from spleen or lymph node cells, taken before intestinal transplant. This clonotype was sampled from a human donor who received an intestinal transplant. The genes are TRBV12-2 and TRBJ1-1; TRBD1 is taken as the D call from the table, unchecked against the DNA. TRBV12-2 is termed a pseudogene. Here the CDR3 DNA reads TGTGCAAGTCGCTCAGAAGATAAAGGCCCCCCGGGACAGACTGATTTTCGGATGAACACTGAAGCTTTCTTT. Translation gives CASRSEDKGPPGQTDFRMNTEAFF.